The 17 T cell receptor beta chains given below trace back to one sample, sequenced in a study of blood T cell repertoires in COVID-19. Assay: immunoSEQ multiplex PCR; the TCRdb copy retains only in-frame clones and omits some. This sample has about 210,000 clones; 81% occur once, and the top ten carry more than 8.5%. The sequenced material came from PBMCs or T cells enriched from blood (not recorded which). The receptors were sampled from a woman aged 45-59 years with acute COVID-19.

The genes are TRBV4-2 and TRBJ1-2; 10 nucleotides line up with TRBD1. V gave up 2 bases and J gave up 8 bases; unmatched junction bases: 8. This CDR3 is built from 15 residues. The germline CDR1 and CDR2 sequences are LGHNA and YNFKEQ. CDR3 DNA: TGTGCCAGCAGCCAACCAGACAGGGGGCGCGGAGGCTACACCTTC. This encodes CASSQPDRGRGGYTF.

The V and J genes are TRBV19 and TRBJ1-2; D possibly corresponds to TRBD1 (5 bases). Germline V gives CDR1 LNHDA, CDR2 SQIVND (reference sequence). The germline V and J ends were trimmed by 6 bases and 6 bases, with 17 bases remaining between them. The CDR3 is 14 amino acids. The CDR3 region has the DNA TGTGCCAGTAGAGGCGGCCGATTCAGGGATGGCTACACCTTC. Protein sequence: CASRGGRFRDGYTF.

This chain links TRBV5-1 with TRBJ2-2, with D possibly TRBD1 on 5 matching bases. Trimming pared 0 bases from V and 5 bases from J, leaving 14 bases between. The germline V gene has CDR1 SGHRS and CDR2 YFSETQ. The CDR3 totals 16 residues. In DNA form, the CDR3 reads TGCGCCAGCAGCTTGGTCCAGGGTGGTATGACCGGGGAGCTGTTTTTT. Translated: CASSLVQGGMTGELFF.

The CDR3 loop is CASSSGGPSTDTQYF. In nucleotides, the CDR3 is TGTGCCAGCAGCTCGGGGGGACCTAGCACAGATACGCAGTATTTT. The chain combines TRBV7-2 with TRBJ2-3; 7 bases align to TRBD2. V gave up 4 bases and J gave up 0 bases; unmatched junction bases: 4. The CDR3 sequence is 15 residues long. Germline loops: CDR1 SGHTA, CDR2 FQGNSA. Looking up the rest from reference TRBV7-2 and TRBJ2-3 gives the full variable domain: GAGVSQSPSNKVTEKGKDVELRCDPISGHTALYWYRQSLGQGLEFLIYFQGNSAPDKSGLPSDRFSAERTGGSVSTLTIQRTQQEDSAVYLCASSSGGPSTDTQYFGPGTRLTVL.

The chain recombines TRBV2 with TRBJ1-4; tentative D call: TRBD1 (5 bases). Germline lookup yields CDR1 SNHLY and CDR2 FYNNEI. CDR3 size: 15 residues. Trimming left V 0 bases short and J 6 bases short, with 11 bases between. The DNA of the CDR3 is TGTGCCAGCAGTGAAGCGGGCAGGGCGGATGAAAAACTGTTTTTT. Amino acids: CASSEAGRADEKLFF.

The DNA of the CDR3 is TGTGCCAGCAGCCACTGGGGGGTCACTGAAGCTTTCTTT. This sequence encodes CASSHWGVTEAFF. The chain couples TRBV3-1 (or the pseudogene TRBV3-2) to TRBJ1-1; a weak D match, TRBD1 (5 bases). V lost 3 bases, J lost 4 bases, and 9 bases lay in between. Germline CDR1 LGHDT, CDR2 YNNKEL (reference sequence). This CDR3 has 13 residues.

The chain has TRBV7-9 and TRBJ1-4; tentative D call: TRBD1 (5 bases). Trimming removed 7 bases at V and 8 bases at J, with 17 bases between. The CDR3 runs 14 residues. Germline loops: CDR1 SEHNR, CDR2 FQNEAQ (reference sequence). The CDR3 here is CASNFGHPGEKLFF. CDR3 bases: TGTGCCAGCAATTTCGGACACCCTGGGGAAAAACTGTTTTTT.

The chain employs TRBV29-1 and TRBJ2-5; TRBD1 matches at 12 bases. The CDR3 is 14 amino acids. Unmatched junction bases numbered 3, after V lost 7 bases and J lost 0 bases. CDR1 is SQVTM and CDR2 is ANQGSEA in the germline V gene. The CDR3 region has the DNA TGCAGCGGGGGACAGGGGGCGAACCAAGAGACCCAGTACTTC. This gives the protein CSGGQGANQETQYF. Based on the CDR3 plus reference TRBV29-1 and TRBJ2-5, the full variable domain is SAVISQKPSRDICQRGTSLTIQCQVDSQVTMMFWYRQQPGQSLTLIATANQGSEATYESGFVIDKFPISRPNLTFSTLTVSNMSPEDSSIYLCSGGQGANQETQYFGPGTRLLVL.

This clone was recorded once. The chain uses TRBV5-1 and TRBJ2-5; D gene ambiguous. The CDR3 sequence is 11 residues long. Trimming cost V 4 bases and J 8 bases, with 9 bases left between them. The V gene's germline CDR1 is SGHRS and CDR2 YFSETQ. The DNA of the CDR3 is TGCGCCAGCAGCCTCCCGGGTACCCAGTACTTC. It translates to CASSLPGTQYF.

This clone was recorded once. The chain has TRBV28 and TRBJ1-2, with D possibly being TRBD1 (5 bases). CDR3 size: 13 residues. Germline CDR1 reads MDHEN; CDR2 reads SYDVKM. The V end was cut by 3 bases, the J end by 6 bases, with 11 bases between. CDR3 bases: TGTGCCAGCAGTTTTGTGGAGGGGCATGGCTACACCTTC. Translating gives CASSFVEGHGYTF.

This clone was picked up a small number of times. The chain uses TRBV7-9 and TRBJ2-3; D gene uncertain. Trimming removed 1 base from V and 5 bases from J, with 10 bases in between. CDR1 is SEHNR and CDR2 is FQNEAQ in the germline V gene (reference sequence). The CDR3 has 14 residues. CDR3 in DNA: TGTGCCAGCAGCTTAGGGTTAGAAGAAGATACGCAGTATTTT. This sequence encodes CASSLGLEEDTQYF.

V usage is TRBV7-9 and J usage is TRBJ1-1; D gene ambiguous. This CDR3 has 12 amino acids. Trimming cost V 3 bases and J 5 bases, with 7 bases left between them. CDR1 is SEHNR and CDR2 is FQNEAQ in the germline V gene (reference sequence). The CDR3 here is CASSFQATEAFF. DNA of the CDR3: TGTGCCAGCAGCTTTCAGGCGACTGAAGCTTTCTTT.

V usage is TRBV28 and J usage is TRBJ2-1; D possibly corresponds to TRBD2 (5 bases). The V gene lost 3 bases and the J gene lost 4 bases, with 25 bases spanning the gap. CDR1 and CDR2 from the germline V gene are MDHEN and SYDVKM. The CDR3 length is 19 residues. CDR3 sequence (DNA): TGTGCCAGCAGTTTGGCCGGCCGGGTGGGAGAGACCTCTTACAATGAGCAGTTCTTC. Its protein is CASSLAGRVGETSYNEQFF. Full variable domain (remainder filled in from reference TRBV28 and TRBJ2-1): DVKVTQSSRYLVKRTGEKVFLECVQDMDHENMFWYRQDPGLGLRLIYFSYDVKMKEKGDIPEGYSVSREKKERFSLILESASTNQTSMYLCASSLAGRVGETSYNEQFFGPGTRLTVL.

V gene TRBV20-1 combines with J gene TRBJ1-3; perhaps TRBD1 as D (5 bases). The V end lost 5 bases, the J end lost 9 bases, and 11 bases lay between the germline ends. Germline CDR1 is DFQATT and CDR2 is SNEGSKA (reference sequence). The CDR3 is 11 residues long. The CDR3 coding sequence is TGCAGTGCTCCTCAGGGTACCACCATATATTTT. Its translation is CSAPQGTTIYF.

The chain links TRBV11-2 to TRBJ1-1, with D hard to call. The CDR3 contains 14 residues. V was shortened by 4 bases and J by 10 bases, with 19 bases between the two germline ends. Germline V lookup: CDR1 SGHAT, CDR2 FQNNGV. The CDR3: CASSSTGVRSGAFF. In nucleotides, the CDR3 is TGTGCCAGCAGCTCAACCGGGGTACGTAGTGGAGCTTTCTTT. The full variable domain, its missing parts supplied by reference TRBV11-2 and TRBJ1-1, is EAGVAQSPRYKIIEKRQSVAFWCNPISGHATLYWYQQILGQGPKLLIQFQNNGVVDDSQLPKDRFSAERLKGVDSTLKIQPAKLEDSAVYLCASSSTGVRSGAFFGQGTRLTVV.

The chain uses TRBV6-5 and TRBJ1-1, with 7 bases matching TRBD1. The V gene's germline CDR1 is MNHEY and CDR2 SVGAGI. Trimming removed 7 bases from V and 7 bases from J; junction bases left unmatched: 12. The CDR3 totals 14 residues. This chain's CDR3 is CASMGERWDSEAFF. The CDR3 DNA reads TGTGCCAGCATGGGGGAGAGGTGGGACAGTGAAGCTTTCTTT.

The rearrangement joins TRBV27 to TRBJ1-2, with 12 bases fitting TRBD1. Germline CDR1 MNHEY, CDR2 SMNVEV (reference sequence). The CDR3 runs to 14 residues. Trimming removed 5 bases from V and 7 bases from J; junction bases left unmatched: 5. The CDR3 nucleotides read TGTGCCAGCAGTCGGGACAGGGGGCAAGGTGGCTACACCTTC. It is translated as CASSRDRGQGGYTF.